One sample yielded the 26 T cell receptor beta chains listed below, sequenced in a study of blood T cell repertoires in COVID-19. TCRdb's copy holds only in-frame clones and misses some; the assay was immunoSEQ multiplex PCR. The repertoire has around 140,000 clones, 88% of them found once; the top ten carry around 1.7%. The specimen sequenced was peripheral blood. Receptor source: a woman aged 50 to 65 with acute or convalescent COVID-19.

The chain is built from TRBV7-3 and TRBJ2-7; D may be TRBD2 (5 bases). Germline CDR1 is SGHTA and CDR2 is FQGTGA. The CDR3 is made up of 13 amino acids. V was shortened by 9 bases and J by 0 bases, with 12 bases between the two germline ends. In nucleotides, the CDR3 is TGTGCCAGTAAGGACTTTAACTCCTACGAGCAGTACTTC. Residues: CASKDFNSYEQYF.

The gene calls are TRBV18 and TRBJ1-4, with 10 bases lining up with TRBD1. The J segment lost 8 bases and the V segment lost 3 bases, leaving 6 bases of the junction unmatched. Germline lookup yields CDR1 KGHSH and CDR2 LQKENI. The length of the CDR3 is 15 residues. The DNA for the CDR3 is TGTGCCAGCTCACCCTCCGGGACAGGGGAAGAAAAACTGTTTTTT. Residues: CASSPSGTGEEKLFF.

V usage is TRBV10-3 and J usage is TRBJ2-7; the match to TRBD1 covers 8 bases. Unmatched junction bases numbered 5, after V lost 6 bases and J lost 1 base. This CDR3 spans 14 amino acids. CDR1 is ENHRY and CDR2 is SYGVKD in the germline V gene. This CDR3 reads CAIRPGQASYEQYF. In DNA, the CDR3 is TGTGCCATCAGGCCGGGACAGGCGTCCTACGAGCAGTACTTC.

This clone was seen a single time. This chain uses TRBV28 with TRBJ1-2, with a tentative D call TRBD1 (5 bases). Trimming stripped 1 base from V and 4 bases from J, with 10 bases between. The germline gives CDR1 MDHEN, CDR2 SYDVKM. The CDR3 is made up of 14 amino acids. CDR3 nucleotides: TGTGCCAGCAGTTTATTACAGGTCTTCTATGGCTACACCTTC. This encodes CASSLLQVFYGYTF.

The chain couples TRBV5-1 to TRBJ1-2, with D hard to call. The ends were cut back, 1 base at V and 5 bases at J, with 12 bases in the middle. In germline, CDR1 is SGHRS, CDR2 YFSETQ. The CDR3 extends over 14 amino acids. Here the CDR3 DNA reads TGCGCCAGCAGCTTGAGGAGGGCGACTTATGGCTACACCTTC. Residues: CASSLRRATYGYTF.

J is TRBJ2-3 and V is TRBV24-1; the D gene is possibly TRBD2 (6 bases). Between the trimmed V and J ends, which lost 2 bases and 3 bases, there was a span of 8 bases. CDR3 length equals 14 residues. Germline CDR1 reads KGHDR; CDR2 reads SFDVKD. The CDR3 bases are TGTGCCACCAGTGATTACGGGAGTACAGATACGCAGTATTTT. Its translation is CATSDYGSTDTQYF.

As DNA, the CDR3 is TGCAGCGTTGCCCCCCCTTCCTACAATGAGCAGTTCTTC. Translation gives CSVAPPSYNEQFF. The chain employs TRBV29-1 and TRBJ2-1, with D unresolved. CDR1 is SQVTM, CDR2 ANQGSEA, per germline. The CDR3 contains 13 residues. Trimming cost V 4 bases and J 1 base, with 8 bases left between them.

This chain links TRBV2 with TRBJ1-5, with D possibly being TRBD1 (5 bases). The CDR3 has 16 amino acids. The V and J ends lost 3 bases and 8 bases respectively, with 20 bases between them. Looked up from germline, CDR1 is SNHLY and CDR2 is FYNNEI. The CDR3 region has the DNA TGTGCCAGCAGTGATACGGGGGAGGCATTGGGAGAGCCCCAGCATTTT. Its translation: CASSDTGEALGEPQHF.

This chain joins TRBV27 and TRBJ1-5; 8 bases map to TRBD1. Germline-derived CDR1 and CDR2 are MNHEY and SMNVEV (reference sequence). CDR3 size: 14 residues. V lost 5 bases, J lost 6 bases, and 6 bases stayed unmatched. CDR3 in amino acids: CASSPRGQGQPQHF. Written as DNA, the CDR3 is TGTGCCAGCAGTCCCAGGGGGCAGGGTCAGCCCCAGCATTTT.

The V call is TRBV6-5, the J call TRBJ2-5, with D possibly matching TRBD2 (6 bases). CDR1 MNHEY and CDR2 SVGAGI come from the germline V gene. Trimming removed 2 bases at V and 5 bases at J, with 15 bases between. CDR3 length: 15 residues. CDR3 loop: CASSYRGTGLETQYF. CDR3 sequence (DNA): TGTGCCAGCAGTTACCGAGGGACTGGTCTTGAGACCCAGTACTTC.

The CDR3 DNA reads as TGTGCCAGCAGCCAAGAAGGAGGGTACGAGCAGTACTTC. Amino acid sequence: CASSQEGGYEQYF. This rearrangement joins TRBV4-2 to TRBJ2-7; D might be TRBD2 (6 bases). V was shortened by 0 bases and J by 4 bases, with 7 bases between the two germline ends. The CDR3 spans 13 residues. Germline loops: CDR1 LGHNA, CDR2 YNFKEQ.

The gene calls are TRBV23-1 and TRBJ2-3; TRBD2 matches 14 bases. TRBV23-1 is noted as an ORF with a role that remains uncertain. CDR3 length: 20 residues. V was pared by 8 bases and J by 2 bases, with 18 bases of the junction left unmatched. The CDR3 is CASPKRPGLAGVGVTDTQYF. The CDR3 DNA reads TGCGCCAGCCCGAAGCGCCCGGGACTAGCGGGGGTTGGGGTCACAGATACGCAGTATTTT.

V gene TRBV29-1 combines with J gene TRBJ2-5; TRBD2 aligns across 8 bases. V shed 7 bases and J 5 bases; nucleotides not matched to a gene: 12. Looked up from germline, CDR1 is SQVTM and CDR2 is ANQGSEA. This CDR3 is 14 amino acids long. CDR3 sequence reads: CSAQAGEGRETQYF. CDR3 in DNA: TGCAGCGCCCAAGCGGGAGAGGGGCGGGAGACCCAGTACTTC.

This clone came up a few times. V and J are TRBV5-4 and TRBJ1-1, with 9 bases identical to TRBD1. V trimming: 3 bases; J trimming: 1 base; junction bases outside the gene matches: 7. The CDR3 length is 16 residues. Germline V CDR1 and CDR2: SGHNT, YYREEE (reference sequence). Here the CDR3 reads CASSSGRQGGNTEAFF. In DNA, the CDR3 is TGTGCCAGCAGCTCTGGACGACAGGGGGGGAACACTGAAGCTTTCTTT.

This clone was observed once. The CDR3 loop reads CSDTRAGPPLTDTQYF. CDR3 nucleotides: TGCAGCGATACACGGGCGGGGCCGCCCCTCACAGATACGCAGTATTTT. This chain links TRBV29-1 with TRBJ2-3; possibly TRBD2 for D (6 bases). Germline V gene sequence: CDR1 SQVTM, CDR2 ANQGSEA. Trimming cost V 7 bases and J 2 bases, with 22 bases left between them. This CDR3 has 16 amino acids.

The rearrangement joins TRBV2 to TRBJ2-1; 8 bases align to TRBD1. The CDR3 length is 16 residues. CDR1 SNHLY and CDR2 FYNNEI come from the germline V gene. V shed 6 bases, J shed 8 bases, and the junction held 15 bases outside the gene matches. CDR3 protein: CASRDFGQGVGDEQFF. DNA of the CDR3: TGTGCCAGCAGGGATTTCGGACAGGGTGTGGGGGATGAGCAGTTCTTC.

This clone was seen once. This sequence joins TRBV5-5 and TRBJ2-5; D is uncertain. The CDR3 is 15 residues long. V was cut by 7 bases and J by 2 bases, with 18 bases left in between. Germline CDR1 is SGHKS and CDR2 is YYEKEE (reference sequence). Written as DNA, the CDR3 is TGTGCCAGCCGATTCGGCGGCCCTCTACAAGAGACCCAGTACTTC. Translated, it gives CASRFGGPLQETQYF.

The chain joins TRBV6-5 to TRBJ2-7, with D possibly matching TRBD1 (5 bases). The germline V gene encodes CDR1 MNHEY and CDR2 SVGAGI. There are 11 residues in the CDR3. The CDR3: CVVGRVHEQYF. CDR3 nucleotides: TGTGTCGTAGGCAGGGTCCACGAGCAGTACTTC.

The chain employs TRBV6-5 and TRBJ2-1, with TRBD1 matching over 10 bases. The V gene end was trimmed by 6 bases and the J gene end by 5 bases; junction bases not matched to a gene: 7. This CDR3 contains 15 residues. Germline V gene data show CDR1 as MNHEY and CDR2 as SVGAGI. CDR3 nucleotides: TGTGCCAGCAGCCCCCTAGGGACAGGGGACAATGAGCAGTTCTTC. As protein: CASSPLGTGDNEQFF.

This chain links TRBV6-5 with TRBJ1-2; D call uncertain. Germline CDR1 reads MNHEY; CDR2 reads SVGAGI. The CDR3 consists of 11 residues. Trimming cost V 8 bases and J 3 bases, with 7 bases left between them. DNA of the CDR3: TGTGCCAGCCTTCGAGACTATGGCTACACCTTC. Translating it yields CASLRDYGYTF.

The chain combines TRBV7-8 with TRBJ1-5, with 8 bases fitting TRBD1. CDR1 and CDR2 from the germline V gene are SGHVS and FQNEAQ. This CDR3 spans 17 amino acids. V was clipped by 2 bases and J by 4 bases; unmatched bases: 10. In DNA form, the CDR3 reads TGTGCCAGCAGCTTACTCGCAGGGGGCGGAGGGAATCAGCCCCAGCATTTT. It is translated as CASSLLAGGGGNQPQHF.

This clone occurred once. CDR3: CASSERRDTQYF. Here the CDR3 DNA reads TGTGCCAGCAGTGAGAGGCGTGATACGCAGTATTTT. The gene calls are TRBV2 and TRBJ2-3, with D hard to call. V dropped 3 bases and J dropped 6 bases, with 7 bases sitting between them. Germline CDR1 and CDR2: SNHLY and FYNNEI. This CDR3 is 12 amino acids long.

The chain combines TRBV5-1 with TRBJ2-7, with TRBD2 matching over 9 bases. Germline V lookup: CDR1 SGHRS, CDR2 YFSETQ. The trim removed 1 base at V and 0 bases at J, leaving 5 bases unmatched. The length of the CDR3 is 16 residues. CDR3 sequence (DNA): TGCGCCAGCAGCTTGACCGGGACTAGCAGCTCCTACGAGCAGTACTTC. This translates into CASSLTGTSSSYEQYF.

This rearrangement joins TRBV5-4 to TRBJ2-2; D may be TRBD1 (5 bases). Germline V gene data show CDR1 as SGHNT and CDR2 as YYREEE (reference sequence). The CDR3 covers 18 residues. Trimming took 0 bases from V and 5 from J, leaving 20 bases between them. The CDR3 DNA reads as TGTGCCAGCAGCTTGGGGGGCAGGGTTCACCGTCCGACCGGGGAGCTGTTTTTT. Amino acid sequence: CASSLGGRVHRPTGELFF.

V usage is TRBV30 and J usage is TRBJ1-1; no clear D. The CDR3 contains 13 residues. The germline V gene has CDR1 GTSNPN and CDR2 SVGIG (reference sequence). V lost 5 bases and J lost 0, with 10 bases in between. This CDR3 is CAWSLQVNTEAFF. In DNA, the CDR3 is TGTGCCTGGTCTTTGCAGGTGAACACTGAAGCTTTCTTT.

This clone has a handful of counts. In DNA, the CDR3 is TGTGCCAGCAGCCAAGGGGAGCGGTCTTCCTACGAGCAGTACTTC. Translation gives CASSQGERSSYEQYF. The rearrangement uses TRBV4-2 and TRBJ2-7, with a weak D call TRBD2 (5 bases). The CDR3 sequence is 15 residues long. Trimming removed 1 base at V and 1 base at J, with 11 bases between. CDR1 is LGHNA and CDR2 is YNFKEQ in the germline V gene.